These 19 T cell receptor beta chains share one sample of origin, sequenced in a study of T cell responses to AZD1222 COVID-19 vaccine. Using immunoSEQ multiplex PCR, the repertoire was profiled, and TCRdb retains in-frame clones only, with some absent. The sample has 200,000 to 250,000 clones, about 93% seen once; the top ten hold more than 0.8%. The sample in question was peripheral blood, obtained on day 0 of MenACWY control vaccination. The receptors stem from an adult in good health.

The V call is TRBV5-1, the J call TRBJ1-2; no clear D gene. CDR3 length equals 14 residues. Germline CDR1 SGHRS, CDR2 YFSETQ. V lost 4 bases and J 4 bases, leaving 14 bases between the germline ends. CDR3 bases: TGCGCCAGCAGCCCCCCCCAATCCGCCTATGGCTACACCTTC. Its protein is CASSPPQSAYGYTF. The whole variable domain, filled in from reference TRBV5-1 and TRBJ1-2, reads KAGVTQTPRYLIKTRGQQVTLSCSPISGHRSVSWYQQTPGQGLQFLFEYFSETQRNKGNFPGRFSGRQFSNSRSEMNVSTLELGDSALYLCASSPPQSAYGYTFGSGTRLTVV.

V gene TRBV19 combines with J gene TRBJ1-1; 7 bases are a match to TRBD1. V lost 9 bases, J lost 3 bases, and 10 bases stayed unmatched. The CDR3 extends over 14 amino acids. Germline assignment: CDR1 LNHDA and CDR2 SQIVND (reference sequence). The CDR3 DNA reads TGTGCCAGCACGTGGGACAGTCGTTACACTGAAGCTTTCTTT. This gives the protein CASTWDSRYTEAFF. The entire variable domain, with the rest obtained from reference TRBV19 and TRBJ1-1, is as follows: DGGITQSPKYLFRKEGQNVTLSCEQNLNHDAMYWYRQDPGQGLRLIYYSQIVNDFQKGDIAEGYSVSREKKESFPLTVTSAQKNPTAFYLCASTWDSRYTEAFFGQGTRLTVV.

The chain uses TRBV7-8 and TRBJ2-7; D uncertain. With 1 base removed from V and 0 bases from J, the gap between germline ends came to 13 bases. The CDR3 contains 16 residues. Germline V gene data show CDR1 as SGHVS and CDR2 as FQNEAQ. CDR3 DNA: TGTGCCAGCAGCTTAGGGCTACCAAACCTCTCCTACGAGCAGTACTTC. This sequence encodes CASSLGLPNLSYEQYF.

The rearrangement joins TRBV7-9 to TRBJ1-5, with TRBD1 identical over 8 bases. J was trimmed by 3 bases and V by 5 bases; bases with no gene match: 15. This CDR3 has 18 amino acids. Germline CDR1 is SEHNR and CDR2 is FQNEAQ (reference sequence). CDR3 DNA: TGTGCCAGCAGCGGGGGGACAGGATTCTTAGGGCCCAATCAGCCCCAGCATTTT. It yields the protein CASSGGTGFLGPNQPQHF.

J is TRBJ1-1 and V is TRBV28; a weak D match, TRBD1 (6 bases). V gave up 6 bases and J gave up 4 bases, with 15 bases separating them. The CDR3 sequence is 14 residues long. Germline V gives CDR1 MDHEN, CDR2 SYDVKM. CDR3 amino acids: CASRPTGGATEAFF. The CDR3 DNA follows: TGTGCCAGCAGGCCGACAGGAGGGGCCACTGAAGCTTTCTTT.

The V call is TRBV6-5, the J call TRBJ1-4; D perhaps matches TRBD1 (5 bases). Germline lookup yields CDR1 MNHEY and CDR2 SVGAGI. This CDR3 is 13 amino acids long. V lost 8 bases, J lost 5 bases, and 12 bases lay in between. The CDR3 DNA is TGTGCCAGCGTCCTCAGGGTCAATGAAAAACTGTTTTTT. This gives the protein CASVLRVNEKLFF.

V is TRBV5-5 and J is TRBJ1-3; D remains ambiguous. Germline V lookup: CDR1 SGHKS, CDR2 YYEKEE (reference sequence). Deletions cut 2 bases from V and 0 bases from J, with 9 bases between. The CDR3 totals 15 residues. CDR3 protein: CASSLVRISGNTIYF. The CDR3 coding sequence is TGTGCCAGCAGCTTAGTCAGAATCTCTGGAAACACCATATATTTT.

The V gene is TRBV5-1, the J gene TRBJ1-2; no clear D gene. The CDR3 loop spans 12 amino acids. CDR1 and CDR2 from the germline V gene are SGHRS and YFSETQ. V lost 0 bases and J lost 8, with 8 bases in between. Here the CDR3 reads CASSLGLQGYTF. The DNA of the CDR3 is TGCGCCAGCAGCTTGGGGTTACAAGGCTACACCTTC.

A word on this clone: The same CDR3 also results from other DNA sequences found in this sample. The V call is TRBV12-3 or TRBV12-4, the J call TRBJ1-5, with no clear D. Trimming pared 2 bases from V and 3 bases from J, leaving 5 bases between. The length of the CDR3 is 13 residues. This CDR3 reads CASSLRANQPQHF. The DNA for the CDR3 is TGTGCCAGCAGTTTAAGGGCCAATCAGCCCCAGCATTTT.

The chain couples TRBV19 to TRBJ2-7; 9 nucleotides line up with TRBD1. The CDR3 consists of 14 residues. The V gene's germline CDR1 is LNHDA and CDR2 SQIVND (reference sequence). J was trimmed by 3 bases and V by 6 bases; bases with no gene match: 6. CDR3 sequence: CASSPTGGNYEQYF. The CDR3 bases are TGTGCCAGTAGCCCGACAGGGGGTAACTACGAGCAGTACTTC.

The V and J genes are TRBV2 and TRBJ2-5; TRBD2 might be the D (6 bases). The V gene's germline CDR1 is SNHLY and CDR2 FYNNEI. This CDR3 has 14 amino acids. Trimming left V 0 bases short and J 4 bases short, with 9 bases between. For the CDR3, the DNA is TGTGCCAGCAGTGAAGCGCAGGGAGGAGAGACCCAGTACTTC. Amino acid sequence: CASSEAQGGETQYF. The whole variable domain, remainder taken from reference TRBV2 and TRBJ2-5, is EPEVTQTPSHQVTQMGQEVILRCVPISNHLYFYWYRQILGQKVEFLVSFYNNEISEKSEIFDDQFSVERPDGSNFTLKIRSTKLEDSAMYFCASSEAQGGETQYFGPGTRLLVL.

As concerns this clone: The identical CDR3 is also encoded by other nucleotide sequences in the sample. The CDR3 bases are TGTGCCAGTAGTCAAGGACAGCATCAGCCCCAGCATTTT. Protein sequence: CASSQGQHQPQHF. The chain couples TRBV19 to TRBJ1-5; D perhaps matches TRBD1 (6 bases). The germline gives CDR1 LNHDA, CDR2 SQIVND (reference sequence). This CDR3 is 13 amino acids long. V shed 5 bases and J shed 5 bases, with 10 bases lying between them.

The chain is built from TRBV4-3 and TRBJ1-6, with D perhaps matching TRBD1 (5 bases). This CDR3 comprises 16 residues. Germline CDR1 reads LGHNA; CDR2 reads YSLEER. Deletions cut 0 bases from V and 7 bases from J, with 13 bases between. CDR3 in DNA: TGCGCCAGCAGCCAAGACAGGGTAGGCTTAAATTCACCCCTCCACTTT. This gives the protein CASSQDRVGLNSPLHF.

The chain uses TRBV7-2 and TRBJ1-5, with TRBD1 matching over 7 bases. J gave up 4 bases and V 3 bases, and 12 bases lay outside the gene matches. Germline assignment: CDR1 SGHTA and CDR2 FQGNSA. The CDR3 contains 17 residues. CDR3 DNA sequence: TGTGCCAGCAGCTTCTCCCCCGCAGACAGGGTAAATCAGCCCCAGCATTTT. It codes for CASSFSPADRVNQPQHF. Full variable domain (rest looked up from reference TRBV7-2 and TRBJ1-5): GAGVSQSPSNKVTEKGKDVELRCDPISGHTALYWYRQSLGQGLEFLIYFQGNSAPDKSGLPSDRFSAERTGGSVSTLTIQRTQQEDSAVYLCASSFSPADRVNQPQHFGDGTRLSIL.

The chain couples TRBV10-3 to TRBJ1-1; 7 bases are a match to TRBD1. Germline trimming cut 7 bases from V and 4 bases from J; bases unmatched to any gene: 3. The CDR3 contains 12 residues. Germline CDR1 is ENHRY and CDR2 is SYGVKD. CDR3 DNA sequence: TGTGCCATCAACTCAGGGGGCACTGAAGCTTTCTTT. Protein product: CAINSGGTEAFF.

The rearrangement uses TRBV12-3 or TRBV12-4 and TRBJ1-2; D remains unclear. Trimming left V 5 bases short and J 7 bases short, with 8 bases between. This CDR3 has 11 amino acids. The DNA for the CDR3 is TGTGCCAGCAGTCAACGAGGTGGCTACACCTTC. Protein sequence: CASSQRGGYTF.

V and J are TRBV2 and TRBJ1-3, with 7 bases identical to TRBD1. V lost 4 bases, J lost 0 bases, and 6 bases stayed unmatched. CDR1 is SNHLY, CDR2 FYNNEI, per germline. The CDR3 covers 16 residues. The CDR3 spells CASSVAGGLSGNTIYF. Written as DNA, the CDR3 is TGTGCCAGCAGTGTTGCAGGGGGGCTCTCTGGAAACACCATATATTTT.

V gene TRBV25-1 combines with J gene TRBJ1-4, with D possibly TRBD1 on 5 matching bases. The CDR3 has 14 residues. Germline lookup yields CDR1 MGHDK and CDR2 SYGVNS. V was shortened by 3 bases and J by 8 bases, with 13 bases between the two germline ends. The CDR3 sequence is CASSEGVLVEKLFF. The CDR3 nucleotides read TGTGCCAGCAGTGAGGGGGTCCTGGTCGAAAAACTGTTTTTT.

The rearrangement uses TRBV3-1 (or the pseudogene TRBV3-2) and TRBJ1-2; TRBD1 is a possible D gene (6 bases). From germline, CDR1 is LGHDT and CDR2 YNNKEL (reference sequence). The germline V and J ends were trimmed by 5 bases and 4 bases, with 14 bases remaining between them. This CDR3 comprises 14 residues. CDR3 bases: TGTGCCAGCAGCGTAGCGACAGGTTCCTATGGCTACACCTTC. This gives the protein CASSVATGSYGYTF.